One sample yielded the 2 T cell receptor beta chains listed below, sequenced in a study of blood T cell repertoires in COVID-19. The method was immunoSEQ multiplex PCR; TCRdb's version includes in-frame clones alone and lacks a portion of them. This table holds some 250,000 clones, 81% found once. The sequenced sample was peripheral blood. The source of these receptors is an elderly woman with acute or convalescent COVID-19.

The chain couples TRBV6-5 to TRBJ2-5, with TRBD2 identical over 10 bases. V was pared by 7 bases and J by 5 bases, with 7 bases of the junction left unmatched. Germline CDR1 is MNHEY and CDR2 is SVGAGI. CDR3 length: 14 amino acids. CDR3 bases: TGTGCCAGCACTCCAGCGGGGGGGCGGGAGACCCAGTACTTC. It yields the protein CASTPAGGRETQYF.

A few counts support this clone. Mismatch with germline at one junction end may stem from a read error. The DNA for the CDR3 is TGCGCCAGCAGGTTGGGGTTGTTAGGGGGTAGTACCTACAATGAGCAGTTCTTC. Translation: CASRLGLLGGSTYNEQFF. The chain couples TRBV5-1 to TRBJ2-1; TRBD1 might be the D (6 bases). Germline-derived CDR1 and CDR2 are SGHRS and YFSETQ. The CDR3 extends over 18 amino acids.